This T cell receptor beta chain emerged from a study of blood T cell repertoires in COVID-19. About the study: The United States, Italy and Spain were the sources of the acute and convalescent COVID-19 samples. Sample material is recorded as cDNA or gDNA derived from T cells, B-cell-depleted T cells, or PBMCs.

The length of the CDR3 is 17 residues. Germline CDR1 and CDR2: LNHDA and SQIVND (reference sequence). Trimming took 4 bases from V and 3 from J; bases not matched to a gene: 11. Original processing notes: Amplification of reference gene primers was used by the study to estimate nucleated cell counts. Repertoires were generated with immunoSEQ multiplex PCR, while TCRdb's copy carries only in-frame clones and drops some. D and trimming come from the DNA, and the V and J calls and clone size come from that table. This table has 100,000 or so clones, 65% to 90% appearing once. This receptor was identified in a man aged 50 or older with acute or convalescent COVID-19. Source material: peripheral blood. The V gene is TRBV19, the J gene TRBJ2-3, with 9 bases aligning to TRBD1. The chain's CDR3 is CASSTTTGGGGTDTQYF. The DNA for the CDR3 is TGTGCCAGTAGTACGACAACAGGGGGCGGAGGGACAGATACGCAGTATTTT.